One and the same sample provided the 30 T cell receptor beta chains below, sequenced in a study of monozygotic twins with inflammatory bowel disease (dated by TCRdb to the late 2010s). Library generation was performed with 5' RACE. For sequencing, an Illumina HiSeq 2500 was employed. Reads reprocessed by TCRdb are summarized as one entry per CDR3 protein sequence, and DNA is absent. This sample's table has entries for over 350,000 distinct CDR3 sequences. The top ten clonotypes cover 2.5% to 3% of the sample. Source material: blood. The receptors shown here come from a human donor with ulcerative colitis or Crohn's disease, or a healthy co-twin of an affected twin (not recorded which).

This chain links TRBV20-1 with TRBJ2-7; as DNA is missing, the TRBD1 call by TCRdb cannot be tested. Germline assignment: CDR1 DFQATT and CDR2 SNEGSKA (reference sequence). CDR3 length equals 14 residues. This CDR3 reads CSASNRGNSYEQYF.

The CDR3 is CATSDTGAVGEQFF. J is TRBJ2-1 and V is TRBV24-1; with no DNA, the TCRdb D assignment of TRBD1 cannot be verified. Looked up from germline, CDR1 is KGHDR and CDR2 is SFDVKD. The length of the CDR3 is 14 residues.

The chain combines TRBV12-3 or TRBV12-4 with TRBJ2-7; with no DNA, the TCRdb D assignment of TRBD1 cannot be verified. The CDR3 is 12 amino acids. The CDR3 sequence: CASGWGSYEQYF.

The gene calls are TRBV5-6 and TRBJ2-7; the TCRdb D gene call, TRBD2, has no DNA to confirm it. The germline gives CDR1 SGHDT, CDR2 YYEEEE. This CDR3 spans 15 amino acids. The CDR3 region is CASSLEGLGGMEQYF.

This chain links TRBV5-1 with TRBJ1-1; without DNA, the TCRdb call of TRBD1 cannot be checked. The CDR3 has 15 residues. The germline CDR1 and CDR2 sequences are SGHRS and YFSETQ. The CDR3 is CASSFRTGPATEAFF.

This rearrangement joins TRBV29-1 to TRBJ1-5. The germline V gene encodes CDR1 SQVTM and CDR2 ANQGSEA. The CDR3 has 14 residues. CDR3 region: CSVDGGDYNQPQHF.

CDR3 sequence reads: CASSLYGLGQINTDTQYF. The chain combines TRBV7-6 with TRBJ2-3; TCRdb's D call, TRBD1, is unchecked because there is no DNA. Germline V gene sequence: CDR1 SGHVS, CDR2 FNYEAQ. This CDR3 region has 18 residues.

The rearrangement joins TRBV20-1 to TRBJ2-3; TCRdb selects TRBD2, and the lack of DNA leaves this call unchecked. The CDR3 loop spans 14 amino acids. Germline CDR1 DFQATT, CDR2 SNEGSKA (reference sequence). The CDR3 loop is CSALSGGAWDTQYF.

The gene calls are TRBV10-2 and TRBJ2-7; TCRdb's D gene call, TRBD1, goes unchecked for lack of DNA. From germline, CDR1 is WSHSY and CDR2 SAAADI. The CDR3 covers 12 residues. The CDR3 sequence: CASSDGGYEQYF.

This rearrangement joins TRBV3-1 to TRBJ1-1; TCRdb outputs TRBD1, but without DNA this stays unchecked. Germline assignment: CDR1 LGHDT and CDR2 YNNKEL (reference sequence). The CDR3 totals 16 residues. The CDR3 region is CASSPYGTGLNTEAFF. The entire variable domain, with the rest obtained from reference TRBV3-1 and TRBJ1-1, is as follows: DTAVSQTPKYLVTQMGNDKSIKCEQNLGHDTMYWYKQDSKKFLKIMFSYNNKELIINETVPNRFSPKSPDKAHLNLHINSLELGDSAVYFCASSPYGTGLNTEAFFGQGTRLTVV.

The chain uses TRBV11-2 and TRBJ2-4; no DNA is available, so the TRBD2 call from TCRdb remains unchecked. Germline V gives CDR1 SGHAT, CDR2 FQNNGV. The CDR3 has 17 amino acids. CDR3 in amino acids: CASSSPGTSGGKNIQYF. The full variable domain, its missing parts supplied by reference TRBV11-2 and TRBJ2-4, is EAGVAQSPRYKIIEKRQSVAFWCNPISGHATLYWYQQILGQGPKLLIQFQNNGVVDDSQLPKDRFSAERLKGVDSTLKIQPAKLEDSAVYLCASSSPGTSGGKNIQYFGAGTRLSVL.

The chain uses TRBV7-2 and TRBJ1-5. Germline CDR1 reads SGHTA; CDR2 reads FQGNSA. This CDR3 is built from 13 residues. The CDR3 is CASSPGRDQAQHF.

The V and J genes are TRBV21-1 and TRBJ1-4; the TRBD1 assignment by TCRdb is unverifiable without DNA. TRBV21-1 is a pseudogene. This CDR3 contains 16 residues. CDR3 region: CASMVVHTPQGGRLFF.

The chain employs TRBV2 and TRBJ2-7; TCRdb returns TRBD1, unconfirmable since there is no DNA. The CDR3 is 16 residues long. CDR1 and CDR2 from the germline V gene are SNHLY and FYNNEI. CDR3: CASRANQGQGFYEQYF.

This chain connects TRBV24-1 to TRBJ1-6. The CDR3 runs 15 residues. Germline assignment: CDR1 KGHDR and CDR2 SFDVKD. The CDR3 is CATTPPGVGHSPLHF.

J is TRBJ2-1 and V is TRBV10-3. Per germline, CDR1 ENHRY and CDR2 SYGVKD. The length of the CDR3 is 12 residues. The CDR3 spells CAAGESYNEQFF.

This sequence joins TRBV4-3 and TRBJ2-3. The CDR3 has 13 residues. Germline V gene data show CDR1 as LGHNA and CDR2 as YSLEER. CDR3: CASSQVLADTQYF.

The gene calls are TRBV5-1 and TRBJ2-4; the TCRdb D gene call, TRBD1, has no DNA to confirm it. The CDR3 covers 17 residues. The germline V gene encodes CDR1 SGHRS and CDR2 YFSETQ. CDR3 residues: CASSARTVPEAKNIQYF.

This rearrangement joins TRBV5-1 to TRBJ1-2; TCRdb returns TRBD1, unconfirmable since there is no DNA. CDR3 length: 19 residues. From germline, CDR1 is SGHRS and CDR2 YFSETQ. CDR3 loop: CASRSFAEVPGQRTYGYTF.

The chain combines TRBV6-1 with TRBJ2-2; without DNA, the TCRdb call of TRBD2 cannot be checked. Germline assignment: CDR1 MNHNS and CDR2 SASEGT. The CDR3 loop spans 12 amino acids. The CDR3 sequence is CASGTGPGELFF.

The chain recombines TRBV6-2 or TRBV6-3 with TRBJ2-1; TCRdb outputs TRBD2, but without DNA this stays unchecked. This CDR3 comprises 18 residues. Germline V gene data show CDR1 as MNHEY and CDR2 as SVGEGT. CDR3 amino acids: CASSYYGSGGPPYNEQFF.

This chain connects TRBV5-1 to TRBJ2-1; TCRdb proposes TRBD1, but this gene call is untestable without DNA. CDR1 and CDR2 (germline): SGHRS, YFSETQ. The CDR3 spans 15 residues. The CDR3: CASSLAGDSYNEQFF.

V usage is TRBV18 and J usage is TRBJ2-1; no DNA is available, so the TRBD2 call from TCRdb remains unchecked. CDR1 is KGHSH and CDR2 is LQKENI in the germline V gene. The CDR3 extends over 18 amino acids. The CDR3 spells CASSPKRLAGGSYNEQFF.

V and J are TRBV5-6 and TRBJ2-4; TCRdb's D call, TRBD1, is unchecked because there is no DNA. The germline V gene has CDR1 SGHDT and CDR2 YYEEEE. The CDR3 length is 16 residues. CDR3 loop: CASSPPTGTEGNIQYF.

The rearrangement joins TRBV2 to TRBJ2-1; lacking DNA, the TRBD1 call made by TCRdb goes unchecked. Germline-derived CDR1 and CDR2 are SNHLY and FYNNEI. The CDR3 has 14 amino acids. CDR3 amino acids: CASGRTGMYNEQFF.

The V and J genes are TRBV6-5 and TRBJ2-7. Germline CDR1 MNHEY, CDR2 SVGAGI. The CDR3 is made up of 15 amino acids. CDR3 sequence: CASSYGVLVSYEQYF.

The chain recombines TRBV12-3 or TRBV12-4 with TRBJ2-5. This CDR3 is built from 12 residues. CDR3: CASSTRQETQYF.

CDR3 residues: CASSLGVRRTGELFF. The chain recombines TRBV12-3 or TRBV12-4 with TRBJ2-2; TCRdb's D call, TRBD1, is unchecked because there is no DNA. This CDR3 region has 15 residues.

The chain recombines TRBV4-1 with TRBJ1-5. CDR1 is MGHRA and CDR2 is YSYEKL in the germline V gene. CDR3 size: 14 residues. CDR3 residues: CASRPSLRNQPQHF.

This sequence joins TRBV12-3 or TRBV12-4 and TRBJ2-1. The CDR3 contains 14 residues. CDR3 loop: CASSTSGDYNEQFF.